These 6 T cell receptor beta chains originate from one sample sequenced in a study of control samples from healthy donors and cancer patients. Assay used: immunoSEQ multiplex PCR; TCRdb lists only in-frame clones, some missing. The data hold hundreds of thousands of clones, with approximately 90% observed a single time. The sample consisted of PBMCs. These receptors all come from a man between 35 and 55 years old with head and neck cancer.

V gene TRBV7-3 combines with J gene TRBJ2-6; no reliable D call. Germline values: CDR1 SGHTA, CDR2 FQGTGA. This CDR3 has 16 amino acids. V was trimmed by 2 bases and J by 2 bases, leaving 10 bases between them. The CDR3 region has the DNA TGTGCCAGCAGCTTAGGAAGTCAAACTGGGGCCAACGTCCTGACTTTC. This translates into CASSLGSQTGANVLTF.

The gene calls are TRBV19 and TRBJ1-1; D is unclear. The CDR3 has 16 amino acids. Trimming removed 5 bases at V and 3 bases at J, with 19 bases between. The germline V gene encodes CDR1 LNHDA and CDR2 SQIVND (reference sequence). The CDR3 loop reads CASSSIPLTAYTEAFF. The CDR3 DNA sequence: TGTGCCAGTAGTTCAATCCCTTTGACGGCTTACACTGAAGCTTTCTTT.

The V and J genes are TRBV3-1 (or the pseudogene TRBV3-2) and TRBJ1-2; TRBD1 is a possible D gene (5 bases). V was trimmed by 2 bases and J by 6 bases, leaving 13 bases between them. The germline CDR1 and CDR2 sequences are LGHDT and YNNKEL (reference sequence). The CDR3 consists of 14 residues. CDR3 in DNA: TGTGCCAGCAGCCAAAACGCCGGGGCGGATGGCTACACCTTC. Translation: CASSQNAGADGYTF.

The V gene is TRBV28, the J gene TRBJ2-5; 7 positions match TRBD1. The CDR3 runs to 14 residues. The germline gives CDR1 MDHEN, CDR2 SYDVKM. V dropped 6 bases and J dropped 1; count of bases not matched to a gene: 5. In nucleotides, the CDR3 is TGTGCCAGCAGCGCCGGGACAGTCCAAGAGACCCAGTACTTC. Protein sequence: CASSAGTVQETQYF. The entire variable domain, with the rest obtained from reference TRBV28 and TRBJ2-5, is as follows: DVKVTQSSRYLVKRTGEKVFLECVQDMDHENMFWYRQDPGLGLRLIYFSYDVKMKEKGDIPEGYSVSREKKERFSLILESASTNQTSMYLCASSAGTVQETQYFGPGTRLLVL.

The genes are TRBV27 and TRBJ1-5; D may be TRBD1 (5 bases). The germline CDR1 and CDR2 sequences are MNHEY and SMNVEV (reference sequence). V lost 8 bases and J 0 bases, leaving 8 bases between the germline ends. CDR3 length: 13 residues. The CDR3 bases are TGTGCCAGCGGGGGAACTAGCAATCAGCCCCAGCATTTT. The encoded protein is CASGGTSNQPQHF.

The chain links TRBV24-1 to TRBJ2-1, with 9 positions matching TRBD2. The ends lost 2 bases at V and 2 bases at J; junction bases unmatched: 6. CDR3 length: 17 amino acids. Germline loops: CDR1 KGHDR, CDR2 SFDVKD. The CDR3 DNA is TGTGCCACCAGTGATTCGCCTAGCGGGGCACCCTACAATGAGCAGTTCTTC. This encodes CATSDSPSGAPYNEQFF.